Listed here is a single TCR beta chain. V lost 4 bases and J 1 base, leaving 4 bases between the germline ends. The CDR3 contains 12 residues. The germline V gene encodes CDR1 KGHSH and CDR2 LQKENI. These data come from a study of PD-L1 blockade in urothelial cancer. Across the study: Prior chemotherapy ranged from 0 to 3 regimens per patient.

TCRdb's copy holds only in-frame clones and misses some; the assay was immunoSEQ multiplex PCR. The sample includes 30,000 to 40,000 clones, roughly 87% of them seen just once. The rearrangement uses TRBV18 and TRBJ2-5; D not resolved. The origin of this receptor is a man between 65 and 85 years old with urothelial cancer. The specimen was PBMCs, collected around atezolizumab (anti-PD-L1) treatment. The DNA for the CDR3 is TGTGCCAGCTCACGAGCCCAAGAGACCCAGTACTTC. Translation gives CASSRAQETQYF. Based on the CDR3 plus reference TRBV18 and TRBJ2-5, the full variable domain is NAGVMQNPRHLVRRRGQEARLRCSPMKGHSHVYWYRQLPEEGLKFMVYLQKENIIDESGMPKERFSAEFPKEGPSILRIQQVVRGDSAAYFCASSRAQETQYFGPGTRLLVL.